The source of this T cell receptor (beta chain) is a study of T cell repertoires in cytomegalovirus infection. For the study at large: Public TCR beta signatures marked donors with CMV infection and the matching HLA.

TCRdb re-analysed the reads in MiXCR, keeping a single row per CDR3 protein. The table includes fewer than 550,000 distinct CDR3 sequences, approximately 26% detected once. This clonotype has a count of ten or more. Its specificity is not known. From germline, CDR1 is MNHEY and CDR2 SVGEGT. CDR3 length equals 14 residues. Unmatched junction bases numbered 9, after V lost 6 bases and J lost 7 bases. Study-wide results and caveats: HLA-C-restricted TCR beta clonotypes specific for CMV led the ex vivo response.

Sequencing was carried out using PBMCs. The chain is built from TRBV6-2 or TRBV6-3 and TRBJ1-5, with TRBD1 identical over 7 bases. The receptor comes from a human donor in good health (CMV status not recorded). Some clones in this sample may be carry-over from other donors' samples. The CDR3 coding sequence is TGTGCCAGCAGCCCGGGACAGAGGAGGCAGCCCCAGCATTTT. Residues: CASSPGQRRQPQHF.